The next 25 T cell receptor beta chains were all read from a single sample in a study of T-cell memory formation after mild COVID-19. In TCRdb, the 5' RACE reads were re-called with MiXCR into one record per CDR3 protein. The data hold around 250,000 distinct CDR3 sequences, with about 17% observed a single time. Source material: PBMCs or a T cell subset sorted from them (not recorded which). These receptors originate from a man aged 18 to 29 who had mild COVID-19 (a few samples of this study predate the infection). Cell type and time point are not known.

This clonotype was counted a few times. J is TRBJ2-2 and V is TRBV3-1, with D maybe TRBD2 (5 bases). Germline loops: CDR1 LGHDT, CDR2 YNNKEL (reference sequence). Trimming took 0 bases from V and 2 from J, leaving 10 bases between them. The CDR3 consists of 16 residues. CDR3 region: CASSQDRTSNTGELFF. The DNA of the CDR3 is TGTGCCAGCAGCCAAGATAGGACTTCTAACACCGGGGAGCTGTTTTTT.

V gene TRBV7-2 combines with J gene TRBJ1-1, with D perhaps TRBD1 (5 bases). This CDR3 spans 14 amino acids. Per the germline V gene, CDR1 is SGHTA and CDR2 is FQGNSA. Trimming cost V 4 bases and J 4 bases, with 13 bases left between them. CDR3: CASSSVGGSTEAFF. The CDR3 nucleotides are TGTGCCAGCAGCTCTGTTGGGGGGAGCACTGAAGCTTTCTTT.

The V call is TRBV4-1, the J call TRBJ2-1, with TRBD2 identical over 7 bases. V was pared by 4 bases and J by 8 bases, with 17 bases of the junction left unmatched. From germline, CDR1 is MGHRA and CDR2 YSYEKL. This CDR3 has 17 amino acids. CDR3 sequence: CASSPLHLREGSDEQFF. CDR3 bases: TGCGCCAGCAGCCCCCTCCACCTCAGGGAGGGCTCGGATGAGCAGTTCTTC.

CDR3 nucleotides: TGTGGGTCGGGGGGTCCCTACAATGAGCAGTTCTTC. It encodes CGSGGPYNEQFF. This chain uses TRBV12-3 or TRBV12-4 with TRBJ2-1, with 7 bases aligning to TRBD2. CDR3 length: 12 amino acids.

The table lists this clonotype with a few counts. This rearrangement joins TRBV5-1 to TRBJ2-1; 12 bases line up with TRBD2. After removal of 4 bases from V and 5 bases from J, the junction contained 4 bases not matched to a gene. CDR3 length: 15 residues. Germline CDR1 and CDR2: SGHRS and YFSETQ. CDR3 DNA sequence: TGCGCCAGCAGCGCGCTAGCGGGGGGGAACAATGAGCAGTTCTTC. Its protein is CASSALAGGNNEQFF.

The chain has TRBV11-2 and TRBJ2-3; 12 nucleotides agree with TRBD2. This CDR3 region has 18 residues. Germline CDR1 and CDR2: SGHAT and FQNNGV. Losses at the gene ends were 1 base for V and 3 bases for J; bases not matched to a gene: 8. CDR3 sequence (DNA): TGTGCCAGCAGCTTAGGGGCTAGCGGGGGGGCCAGGACAGATACGCAGTATTTT. Translated: CASSLGASGGARTDTQYF.

The V and J genes are TRBV6-1 and TRBJ2-3; D might be TRBD2 (6 bases). Trimming removed 2 bases from V and 0 bases from J, with 12 bases in between. Germline values: CDR1 MNHNS, CDR2 SASEGT. The CDR3 is 16 residues long. In nucleotides, the CDR3 is TGTGCCAGCAGTGAACTAGCGAGGTATAGCACAGATACGCAGTATTTT. Its protein is CASSELARYSTDTQYF.

This clonotype has a handful of counts. The rearrangement joins TRBV27 to TRBJ2-4; 9 nucleotides line up with TRBD1. V lost 4 bases, J lost 8 bases, and 9 bases stayed unmatched. CDR1 and CDR2 (germline): MNHEY, SMNVEV (reference sequence). The CDR3 spans 15 residues. For the CDR3, the DNA is TGTGCCAGCAGTTACGTCGGGGACAGGGATGACATTCAGTACTTC. Translated: CASSYVGDRDDIQYF.

The chain combines TRBV20-1 with TRBJ1-6; TRBD1 might be the D (5 bases). The CDR3 is made up of 14 amino acids. CDR1 and CDR2 from the germline V gene are DFQATT and SNEGSKA (reference sequence). The ends were cut back, 4 bases at V and 13 bases at J, with 20 bases in the middle. The CDR3 sequence is CSAKVWDGLGPLHF. CDR3 coding DNA: TGCAGTGCTAAAGTCTGGGACGGCCTTGGTCCCCTCCACTTT.

This chain connects TRBV18 to TRBJ1-1; D gene unclear. The CDR3 is made up of 14 amino acids. Germline CDR1 KGHSH, CDR2 LQKENI. V lost 0 bases and J 5 bases, leaving 10 bases between the germline ends. The CDR3 DNA follows: TGTGCCAGCTCACCACCGTACGGGGTTACTGAAGCTTTCTTT. Amino acid sequence: CASSPPYGVTEAFF.

The chain recombines TRBV7-9 with TRBJ2-7; D is perhaps TRBD1 or TRBD2 (5 bases each). Trimming took 1 base from V and 6 from J, leaving 13 bases between them. The length of the CDR3 is 14 residues. Germline V gene lookup returns CDR1 SEHNR and CDR2 FQNEAQ (reference sequence). CDR3 nucleotide sequence: TGTGCCAGCAGCTTAGTAGAGGGGCTCAGCGAGCAGTACTTC. As protein: CASSLVEGLSEQYF. The entire variable domain, with the rest obtained from reference TRBV7-9 and TRBJ2-7, is as follows: DTGVSQNPRHKITKRGQNVTFRCDPISEHNRLYWYRQTLGQGPEFLTYFQNEAQLEKSRLLSDRFSAERPKGSFSTLEIQRTEQGDSAMYLCASSLVEGLSEQYFGPGTRLTVT.

The V gene is TRBV4-1, the J gene TRBJ1-2; the D gene is possibly TRBD1 (6 bases). This CDR3 comprises 14 residues. Between the trimmed V and J ends, which lost 5 bases and 4 bases, there was a span of 14 bases. Germline V gives CDR1 MGHRA, CDR2 YSYEKL. CDR3: CASSASGALYGYTF. The CDR3 nucleotides are TGCGCCAGCAGCGCCTCGGGGGCCCTCTATGGCTACACCTTC.

The chain has TRBV9 and TRBJ2-1, with 13 bases that match TRBD2. With 3 bases clipped from V and 10 bases from J, the junction kept 4 bases outside the gene matches. The length of the CDR3 is 14 residues. Germline V lookup: CDR1 SGDLS, CDR2 YYNGEE. DNA for the CDR3: TGTGCCAGCAGCGACACTAGCGGGGGGGCCGAGCAGTTCTTC. Amino acid sequence: CASSDTSGGAEQFF.

This clonotype was detected a few times. The gene calls are TRBV6-2 or TRBV6-3 and TRBJ2-3; no firm D call. V gave up 5 bases and J gave up 0 bases, with 12 bases separating them. The germline gives CDR1 MNHEY, CDR2 SVGEGT. CDR3 length: 15 residues. The CDR3 here is CASSLRFASTDTQYF. CDR3 nucleotide sequence: TGTGCCAGCAGTCTAAGATTTGCTAGCACAGATACGCAGTATTTT.

The chain carries TRBV7-9 and TRBJ1-2, with no clear D. CDR3 length: 12 amino acids. The ends were cut back, 3 bases at V and 6 bases at J, with 8 bases in the middle. Germline V lookup: CDR1 SEHNR, CDR2 FQNEAQ (reference sequence). CDR3 in DNA: TGTGCCAGCAGCTTTAGTGGGAATGGCTACACCTTC. Its translation: CASSFSGNGYTF.

The chain uses TRBV6-5 and TRBJ1-2; D may be TRBD1 (5 bases). There are 16 residues in the CDR3. Germline lookup yields CDR1 MNHEY and CDR2 SVGAGI. The V and J ends lost 0 bases and 4 bases respectively, with 15 bases between them. The CDR3 nucleotides are TGTGCCAGCAGTTACTCTCTCCAGGGAACACTCTATGGCTACACCTTC. Translation: CASSYSLQGTLYGYTF.

The V and J genes are TRBV5-1 and TRBJ1-1; D not certain. The CDR3 is 13 residues long. The germline V gene has CDR1 SGHRS and CDR2 YFSETQ. Deletions cut 4 bases from V and 0 bases from J, with 7 bases between. The CDR3 nucleotides are TGCGCCAGCAGCAATCCTCTGAACACTGAAGCTTTCTTT. It encodes CASSNPLNTEAFF.

In its sample, this clonotype was seen a few times. The chain employs TRBV20-1 and TRBJ2-3; possible D gene TRBD1, 6 bases. Germline-derived CDR1 and CDR2 are DFQATT and SNEGSKA (reference sequence). This CDR3 is 14 amino acids long. V was clipped by 1 base and J by 2 bases, with 10 bases between them. The CDR3 region has the DNA TGCAGTGCTAGAGCGTTGGGGGCCACAGATACGCAGTATTTT. This codes for CSARALGATDTQYF.

The chain employs TRBV18 and TRBJ1-2; TRBD1 matches 8 bases. The CDR3 runs 15 residues. V trimming: 3 bases; J trimming: 4 bases; junction bases outside the gene matches: 7. Germline CDR1 reads KGHSH; CDR2 reads LQKENI. CDR3 DNA sequence: TGTGCCAGCTCACCTCCCGGGACAGGAGCCTATGGCTACACCTTC. It codes for CASSPPGTGAYGYTF.

This clonotype was recorded a few times. The chain employs TRBV7-8 and TRBJ1-5, with a tentative D call TRBD1 (6 bases). Germline V gives CDR1 SGHVS, CDR2 FQNEAQ. V was trimmed by 5 bases and J by 9 bases, leaving 20 bases between them. The CDR3 is 15 residues long. CDR3 in DNA: TGTGCCAGCAGCGAAGGGGGTCAGGGCCTATGGCCCCAGCATTTT. It specifies CASSEGGQGLWPQHF.

V gene TRBV5-1 combines with J gene TRBJ2-7, with 7 positions matching TRBD2. The CDR3 is 12 residues long. V shed 4 bases and J 7 bases; nucleotides not matched to a gene: 5. Germline CDR1 and CDR2: SGHRS and YFSETQ. In nucleotides, the CDR3 is TGCGCCAGCAGCCCCCTGGGGGGGGAGCAGTACTTC. This gives the protein CASSPLGGEQYF. Full variable domain (outside the CDR3, taken from reference TRBV5-1 and TRBJ2-7): KAGVTQTPRYLIKTRGQQVTLSCSPISGHRSVSWYQQTPGQGLQFLFEYFSETQRNKGNFPGRFSGRQFSNSRSEMNVSTLELGDSALYLCASSPLGGEQYFGPGTRLTVT.

This clonotype was observed a handful of times. The chain employs TRBV10-3 and TRBJ1-1, with D uncertain. Germline CDR1 reads ENHRY; CDR2 reads SYGVKD. The CDR3 length is 11 residues. V was pared by 4 bases and J by 7 bases, with 7 bases between. CDR3 sequence (DNA): TGTGCCATCAGTGGACGTAGTGAAGCTTTCTTT. This translates into CAISGRSEAFF.

The chain joins TRBV29-1 to TRBJ1-6; D not certain. Trimming cost V 1 base and J 7 bases, with 8 bases left between them. Germline CDR1 reads SQVTM; CDR2 reads ANQGSEA. The CDR3 totals 13 residues. The CDR3 DNA reads as TGCAGCGTTGAAGTCGAAACGAATTCACCCCTCCACTTT. Amino acid sequence: CSVEVETNSPLHF.

This clonotype occurred many times. The V call is TRBV11-2, the J call TRBJ1-2; a weak D match, TRBD1 (6 bases). V was shortened by 0 bases and J by 5 bases, with 10 bases between the two germline ends. The CDR3 has 14 amino acids. Germline V gene sequence: CDR1 SGHAT, CDR2 FQNNGV. CDR3 DNA: TGTGCCAGCAGCTTAGACAGGGGCATATATGGCTACACCTTC. This gives the protein CASSLDRGIYGYTF.

The chain couples TRBV27 to TRBJ2-3; the D gene is possibly TRBD1 (6 bases). The V end was cut by 5 bases, the J end by 0 bases, with 21 bases between. CDR1 and CDR2 from the germline V gene are MNHEY and SMNVEV (reference sequence). This CDR3 is built from 18 residues. CDR3 in amino acids: CASSPASHDRYSTDTQYF. The CDR3, as DNA: TGTGCCAGCAGTCCCGCGTCCCATGACAGGTACAGCACAGATACGCAGTATTTT.